One and the same sample provided the 24 T cell receptor beta chains below, sequenced in a study of siplizumab effects on memory and regulatory T cells. Produced via immunoSEQ multiplex PCR; TCRdb's table is partial and in-frame only. Counted here are fewer than 70,000 clones, 88% occurring once; the ten biggest clones make up roughly 1.7%. The sequenced material came from Tregs sorted from blood. These receptors all come from a human donor in good health.

This clone was seen a handful of times. The chain carries TRBV28 and TRBJ1-1; the match to TRBD1 covers 7 bases. The germline CDR1 and CDR2 sequences are MDHEN and SYDVKM. V trimming: 6 bases; J trimming: 11 bases; junction bases outside the gene matches: 12. CDR3 length: 13 amino acids. CDR3: CASSLHRGSEAFF. Here the CDR3 DNA reads TGTGCCAGCAGCTTACACAGGGGAAGTGAGGCTTTCTTT.

The J gene is TRBJ1-2, the V gene TRBV18; 9 positions agree with TRBD1. From germline, CDR1 is KGHSH and CDR2 LQKENI. Germline trimming cut 1 base from V and 5 bases from J; bases unmatched to any gene: 14. CDR3 length: 18 residues. Written as DNA, the CDR3 is TGTGCCAGCTCACCACGTCAGGACAGGGGCTTCGATCTTTATGGCTACACCTTC. Its translation is CASSPRQDRGFDLYGYTF.

By sample fraction, this clone is medium-sized. The chain carries TRBV5-1 and TRBJ1-1; D not certain. V was trimmed by 6 bases and J by 0 bases, leaving 6 bases between them. The CDR3 runs 12 residues. CDR1 SGHRS and CDR2 YFSETQ come from the germline V gene. The CDR3: CASKGVNTEAFF. In DNA form, the CDR3 reads TGCGCCAGCAAGGGAGTGAACACTGAAGCTTTCTTT.

This clone was seen just once. The V gene is TRBV7-2, the J gene TRBJ1-4; D might be TRBD1 (5 bases). V lost 2 bases and J lost 7, with 17 bases in between. Germline loops: CDR1 SGHTA, CDR2 FQGNSA. The CDR3 covers 16 residues. The DNA of the CDR3 is TGTGCCAGCAGCTTAAAAGGTTGGGGCTTTGGTGAAAAACTGTTTTTT. Translation gives CASSLKGWGFGEKLFF. Combining the CDR3 with reference TRBV7-2 and TRBJ1-4 gives the whole variable domain GAGVSQSPSNKVTEKGKDVELRCDPISGHTALYWYRQSLGQGLEFLIYFQGNSAPDKSGLPSDRFSAERTGGSVSTLTIQRTQQEDSAVYLCASSLKGWGFGEKLFFGSGTQLSVL.

The DNA of the CDR3 is TGTGCCAGCCCGAGGGTACGAGAGACCCAGTACTTC. Translated, it gives CASPRVRETQYF. The V gene is TRBV6-6, the J gene TRBJ2-5, with D possibly being TRBD2 (5 bases). CDR1 and CDR2 (germline): MNHNY, SVGAGI (reference sequence). CDR3 length: 12 amino acids. V gave up 8 bases and J gave up 4 bases, with 11 bases separating them.

The chain links TRBV30 to TRBJ1-4, with D maybe TRBD1 (5 bases). Germline loops: CDR1 GTSNPN, CDR2 SVGIG (reference sequence). The CDR3 contains 15 residues. Trimming removed 1 base from V and 0 bases from J, with 9 bases in between. Here the CDR3 reads CAWSGQGATNEKLFF. The CDR3 DNA is TGTGCCTGGAGTGGGCAGGGAGCAACTAATGAAAAACTGTTTTTT.

Only one count was recorded for this clone. J is TRBJ2-7 and V is TRBV2; 10 nucleotides align to TRBD2. The CDR3 contains 14 residues. V lost 6 bases and J lost 3; bases outside the gene matches: 5. Germline V lookup: CDR1 SNHLY, CDR2 FYNNEI. The CDR3 nucleotides read TGTGCCAGCAGGCTAGCGGGGGTGAACTACGAGCAGTACTTC. Translated: CASRLAGVNYEQYF.

This chain connects TRBV5-1 to TRBJ1-2; 7 nucleotides agree with TRBD1. The ends lost 2 bases at V and 2 bases at J; junction bases unmatched: 9. CDR3 size: 16 residues. CDR1 is SGHRS, CDR2 YFSETQ, per germline. The CDR3 DNA follows: TGCGCCAGCAGCTTCTCGACAGGGACCAAGAACTATGGCTACACCTTC. Its protein is CASSFSTGTKNYGYTF.

The V and J genes are TRBV5-5 and TRBJ1-1; D is undetermined. Germline V gene sequence: CDR1 SGHKS, CDR2 YYEKEE (reference sequence). CDR3 length: 14 residues. With 0 bases removed from V and 4 bases from J, the gap between germline ends came to 10 bases. The CDR3 sequence is CASSLARKGTEAFF. The CDR3 coding sequence is TGTGCCAGCAGCTTGGCCAGAAAAGGCACTGAAGCTTTCTTT.

A note on this clone: An end of the junction differs from the germline gene, which may be a read error. This sequence joins TRBV5-4 and TRBJ1-5, with D hard to call. Per germline, CDR1 SGHNT and CDR2 YYREEE (reference sequence). The CDR3 runs to 15 residues. CDR3: CARSLAGKGNQPQHF. CDR3 in DNA: TGTGCCAGAAGCTTGGCGGGGAAGGGCAATCAGCCCCAGCATTTT.

The J gene is TRBJ2-3, the V gene TRBV29-1; 14 bases map to TRBD2. The germline CDR1 and CDR2 sequences are SQVTM and ANQGSEA. Trimming removed 5 bases from V and 4 bases from J; junction bases left unmatched: 17. The CDR3 runs to 19 residues. CDR3 protein: CSVRPLPGLAGVKADTQYF. The CDR3 region has the DNA TGCAGCGTTAGACCTTTACCGGGACTAGCGGGAGTGAAAGCAGATACGCAGTATTTT.

The gene calls are TRBV27 and TRBJ1-2; D is undetermined. The V gene lost 0 bases and the J gene lost 2 bases, with 13 bases spanning the gap. This CDR3 contains 16 residues. Germline V CDR1 and CDR2: MNHEY, SMNVEV (reference sequence). The CDR3 sequence: CASSLSGFMPNYGYTF. The CDR3 DNA reads as TGTGCCAGCAGTTTATCTGGGTTTATGCCGAACTATGGCTACACCTTC.

The chain carries TRBV7-9 and TRBJ2-7, with D perhaps matching TRBD2 (5 bases). Trimming removed 9 bases at V and 0 bases at J, with 9 bases between. This CDR3 spans 12 amino acids. Germline assignment: CDR1 SEHNR and CDR2 FQNEAQ (reference sequence). The CDR3 region is CASTGVSYEQYF. CDR3 DNA sequence: TGTGCCAGTACCGGGGTCTCCTACGAGCAGTACTTC.

The chain carries TRBV7-9 and TRBJ2-2; a possible D gene is TRBD2 (6 bases). V lost 0 bases to trimming and J lost 7 bases, with 6 bases between them. CDR1 and CDR2 from the germline V gene are SEHNR and FQNEAQ (reference sequence). The CDR3 is 13 residues long. CDR3 nucleotide sequence: TGTGCCAGCAGCTTAGCCGGGAGCGGGGAGCTGTTTTTT. It specifies CASSLAGSGELFF.

This clone was detected once. This chain uses TRBV15 with TRBJ2-7, with 7 positions matching TRBD1. After removal of 1 base from V and 0 bases from J, the junction contained 15 bases not matched to a gene. The germline CDR1 and CDR2 sequences are LNHNV and YYDKDF (reference sequence). This CDR3 is 19 amino acids long. The CDR3 nucleotides read TGTGCCACCAGCAGAGCTAGGTATGGACAGGTGAGCTCCTCCTACGAGCAGTACTTC. Its translation: CATSRARYGQVSSSYEQYF.

The chain links TRBV6-5 to TRBJ2-7; 7 bases match TRBD2. Per the germline V gene, CDR1 is MNHEY and CDR2 is SVGAGI. This CDR3 is 14 amino acids long. The trim removed 5 bases at V and 7 bases at J, leaving 11 bases unmatched. The CDR3 protein is CASSEPRERWEQYF. The CDR3 region has the DNA TGTGCCAGCAGTGAGCCGCGGGAGCGTTGGGAGCAGTACTTC.

The gene calls are TRBV5-1 and TRBJ2-5; 7 bases fit TRBD1. V dropped 4 bases and J dropped 1; count of bases not matched to a gene: 4. CDR1 and CDR2 (germline): SGHRS, YFSETQ. The CDR3 loop spans 14 amino acids. The CDR3 region has the DNA TGCGCCAGCAGCCATGGGACAGCCCAAGAGACCCAGTACTTC. Translated, it gives CASSHGTAQETQYF.

This sequence joins TRBV6-1 and TRBJ2-3, with D possibly matching TRBD2 (6 bases). V was shortened by 6 bases and J by 3 bases, with 16 bases between the two germline ends. In germline, CDR1 is MNHNS, CDR2 SASEGT. This CDR3 has 15 residues. The chain's CDR3 is CASRETGVATDTQYF. As DNA, the CDR3 is TGTGCCAGCAGAGAAACGGGAGTCGCGACAGATACGCAGTATTTT.

The chain uses TRBV6-6 and TRBJ1-2, with D possibly TRBD1 on 5 matching bases. The CDR3 spans 12 residues. The germline CDR1 and CDR2 sequences are MNHNY and SVGAGI (reference sequence). Trimming took off 2 bases at V and 6 bases at J, with 7 bases between the two ends. This CDR3 reads CASSYRGDGYTF. In DNA, the CDR3 is TGTGCCAGCAGTTACCGGGGGGATGGCTACACCTTC.

The chain uses TRBV7-9 and TRBJ1-3; tentatively, D is TRBD1 (5 bases). The CDR3 contains 15 residues. V lost 5 bases and J 8 bases, leaving 19 bases between the germline ends. Germline V gene data show CDR1 as SEHNR and CDR2 as FQNEAQ (reference sequence). DNA for the CDR3: TGTGCCAGCAGCCAAGTGTTGGGGCTCTTGGACACCATATATTTT. The encoded protein is CASSQVLGLLDTIYF. Full variable domain (outside the CDR3, taken from reference TRBV7-9 and TRBJ1-3): DTGVSQNPRHKITKRGQNVTFRCDPISEHNRLYWYRQTLGQGPEFLTYFQNEAQLEKSRLLSDRFSAERPKGSFSTLEIQRTEQGDSAMYLCASSQVLGLLDTIYFGEGSWLTVV.

The chain couples TRBV18 to TRBJ2-3; 7 bases match TRBD2. Germline CDR1 reads KGHSH; CDR2 reads LQKENI. Germline trimming cut 1 base from V and 2 bases from J; bases unmatched to any gene: 3. The CDR3 covers 15 residues. Here the CDR3 reads CASSPRGRYTDTQYF. The DNA of the CDR3 is TGTGCCAGCTCACCACGCGGGAGATACACAGATACGCAGTATTTT. Full variable domain (missing parts from reference TRBV18 and TRBJ2-3): NAGVMQNPRHLVRRRGQEARLRCSPMKGHSHVYWYRQLPEEGLKFMVYLQKENIIDESGMPKERFSAEFPKEGPSILRIQQVVRGDSAAYFCASSPRGRYTDTQYFGPGTRLTVL.

V usage is TRBV21-1 and J usage is TRBJ1-2; the D call in the table, TRBD1, was not verified against the DNA. TRBV21-1 constitutes a pseudogene. This CDR3 has 16 amino acids. CDR3 DNA sequence: TGTGCCAGCAGCTCCCGGGACAGGGCGCCTAACTATGGCTACACCTTC. Translating it yields CASSSRDRAPNYGYTF.

The J gene is TRBJ2-1, the V gene TRBV9; maybe TRBD2 (6 bases). V lost 4 bases and J lost 1, with 12 bases in between. The CDR3 runs 15 residues. The germline gives CDR1 SGDLS, CDR2 YYNGEE. The DNA of the CDR3 is TGTGCCAGCAGCCCCCGACTAGTTTCCTACAATGAGCAGTTCTTC. This codes for CASSPRLVSYNEQFF.

This sequence joins TRBV7-3 and TRBJ2-3; no reliable D call. Looked up from germline, CDR1 is SGHTA and CDR2 is FQGTGA. The CDR3 length is 13 residues. With 5 bases removed from V and 3 bases from J, the gap between germline ends came to 9 bases. The CDR3 is CASSLVGTDTQYF. In DNA form, the CDR3 reads TGTGCCAGCAGCCTCGTCGGTACAGATACGCAGTATTTT.